Described below is a single T cell receptor (beta chain) sequence and its context. The antigen remains unidentified. The PCR ran on 60 Vbeta and 13 Jbeta primers. Here immunoSEQ multiplex PCR was the method, and the copy in TCRdb shows in-frame clones only, minus some. The top ten clones hold around 2.2% of a sample with about 130,000 clones, nearly 80% of them seen once. The CDR3 covers 16 residues. Germline CDR1 is PRHDT and CDR2 is FYEKMQ (reference sequence). With 5 bases removed from V and 2 bases from J, the gap between germline ends came to 19 bases. The data originate from a study of cytomegalovirus exposure and HLA in healthy donors. General observations from the study: Usually a TCR sequence was rare, but some public TCRs were found in many donors.

Source material: PBMCs. The TCR was taken from a man in his thirties or forties in good health and CMV-seronegative. The chain combines TRBV13 with TRBJ2-7; maybe TRBD2 (6 bases). CDR3 protein: CASSLYRGLPTYEQYF. The CDR3 nucleotides are TGTGCCAGCAGCCTCTATAGGGGACTTCCTACCTACGAGCAGTACTTC.